This is a list of T cell receptor beta chains from one sample in a study of sequential checkpoint blockade in melanoma. Only in-frame clones appear in the TCRdb table, and some are missing; sequencing was by immunoSEQ multiplex PCR. The sample has about 13,000 clones; approximately 76% are singletons. Here the sequenced sample was CD8+ T cells sorted from blood (inferred from file names), taken from a patient given nivolumab and ipilimumab in sequence. The receptors were sampled from a human patient with melanoma. Some clones in this sample may be carry-over from other donors' samples. Both conserved end residues are part of each CDR3. A D gene is named only where the DNA matches it firmly. Size is omitted from some rows. Given values are once, few, many or a class for expanded clones.

NA,TRBJ2-1,NA,TRBV9,12,CASESSYNEQFF,TGTGCCAGCGAGAGTTCCTACAATGAGCAGTTCTTC
TRBD1,TRBJ2-7,NA,TRBV5-1,14,CASSVWDRPYEQYF,TGCGCCAGCAGCGTGTGGGACAGGCCCTACGAGCAGTACTTC
TRBD1,TRBJ2-1,NA,TRBV7-7,12,CASSDRDREQFF,TGTGCTAGCAGCGACCGGGACAGGGAACAGTTCTTC
NA,TRBJ1-1,NA,TRBV7-9,14,CASSLGGMNTEAFF,TGTGCCAGCAGCTTAGGAGGAATGAACACTGAAGCTTTCTTT
TRBD2,TRBJ2-3,few,TRBV6-4,16,CASSDVAGGPTDTQYF,TGTGCCAGCAGTGACGTGGCGGGGGGCCCCACAGATACGCAGTATTTT
TRBD2,TRBJ2-3,NA,TRBV5-1,15,CASTDAAGVSDTQYF,TGCGCCAGCACGGACGCAGCGGGGGTTTCAGATACGCAGTATTTT
NA,TRBJ1-1,NA,TRBV6-5,15,CASSYSEGLNTEAFF,TGTGCCAGCAGTTACTCGGAGGGGTTGAACACTGAAGCTTTCTTT
TRBD1,TRBJ2-7,once,TRBV5-1,15,CASSPGGQGTYEQYF,TGCGCCAGCAGCCCGGGGGGACAGGGCACCTACGAGCAGTACTTC
NA,TRBJ1-2,NA,TRBV27,17,CASSPEAALTGNYGYTF,TGTGCCAGCAGTCCCGAAGCCGCCCTGACAGGAAACTATGGCTACACCTTC
NA,TRBJ2-3,once,TRBV7-5,16,CARSLEAGQGTDTQYF,TGTGCCAGAAGCTTAGAGGCTGGACAGGGGACAGATACGCAGTATTTT
NA,TRBJ2-4,NA,TRBV2,15,CASMASRGAKNIQYF,TGTGCCAGCATGGCGTCGCGGGGCGCCAAAAACATTCAGTACTTC
NA,TRBJ1-4,few,TRBV2,15,CASSADTSTNEKLFF,TGTGCCAGCAGTGCCGACACCTCAACTAATGAAAAACTGTTTTTT
TRBD1,TRBJ1-2,NA,TRBV10-3,17,CAINQEDRELYNYGYTF,TGTGCCATCAACCAGGAGGACAGGGAACTCTACAACTATGGCTACACCTTC
NA,TRBJ1-4,NA,TRBV2,15,CASSEDTSTNEKLFF,TGTGCCAGCAGTGAGGACACATCAACTAATGAAAAACTGTTTTTT
NA,TRBJ1-6,few,TRBV11-2,15,CASSLLGGGIQPLHF,TGTGCCAGCAGCTTATTGGGGGGAGGGATTCAACCCCTCCACTTT
TRBD2,TRBJ2-1,NA,TRBV4-3,16,CASSRAGGSSYNEQFF,TGCGCCAGCAGCCGAGCGGGGGGCAGCTCCTACAATGAGCAGTTCTTC
NA,TRBJ1-1,NA,TRBV5-1,16,CASSLTNTGLGTEAFF,TGCGCCAGCAGCTTAACCAATACAGGGTTAGGCACTGAAGCTTTCTTT
TRBD2,TRBJ2-2,NA,TRBV9,17,CASSPRSSLAGPGELFF,TGTGCCAGCAGCCCCCGTAGTAGCCTAGCGGGTCCCGGGGAGCTGTTTTTT
NA,TRBJ2-4,NA,TRBV2,16,CASSASSTGAKNIQYF,TGTGCCAGCAGTGCTTCATCCACAGGAGCCAAAAACATTCAGTACTTC
NA,TRBJ1-5,NA,TRBV9,16,CASSVEQGWSNQPQHF,TGTGCCAGCAGCGTAGAACAGGGATGGAGCAATCAGCCCCAGCATTTT
NA,TRBJ1-4,once,TRBV4-1,16,CASRPHGRAGGEKLFF,TGCGCCAGCAGGCCACATGGGAGGGCCGGGGGTGAAAAACTGTTTTTT